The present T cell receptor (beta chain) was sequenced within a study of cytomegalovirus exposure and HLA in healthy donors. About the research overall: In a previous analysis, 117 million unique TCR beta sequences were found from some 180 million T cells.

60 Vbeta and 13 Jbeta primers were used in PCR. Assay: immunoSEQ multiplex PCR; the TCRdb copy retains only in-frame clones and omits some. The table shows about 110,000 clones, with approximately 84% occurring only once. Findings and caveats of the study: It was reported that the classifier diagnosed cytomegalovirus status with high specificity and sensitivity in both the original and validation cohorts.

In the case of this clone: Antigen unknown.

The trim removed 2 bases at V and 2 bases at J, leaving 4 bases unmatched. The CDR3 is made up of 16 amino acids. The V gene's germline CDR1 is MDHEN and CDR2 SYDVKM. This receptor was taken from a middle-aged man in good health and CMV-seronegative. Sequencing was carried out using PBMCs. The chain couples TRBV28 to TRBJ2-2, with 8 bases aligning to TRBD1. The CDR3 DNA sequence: TGTGCCAGCAGTTTAGCAGGGGGCTTAAACACCGGGGAGCTGTTTTTT. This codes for CASSLAGGLNTGELFF.